The clone carrying this T cell receptor (beta chain) was observed a handful of times. Its antigen remains unidentified. All of the isolated RNA was reverse transcribed, so expressed TCRB transcripts were sequenced. This table comes from immunoSEQ multiplex PCR, and its TCRdb copy is limited to in-frame clones, with some not included. The repertoire holds about 160,000 clones, roughly 8% seen once, with roughly 1% in the top ten. The entry originates in a study of beta chain features in type 1 diabetes. Study-level points and caveats: Type 1 diabetes patients had moderately but significantly shorter TCRB CDR3s in all four CD4+ subsets.

Germline loops: CDR1 SGHAT, CDR2 FQNNGV. J gave up 7 bases and V 2 bases, and 13 bases lay outside the gene matches. This CDR3 has 17 residues. The specimen was central memory CD4+ T cells from blood. This chain links TRBV11-2 with TRBJ2-5; 10 nucleotides align to TRBD2. This sequence originates from a woman aged 40 to 50 with type 1 diabetes. The CDR3 sequence is CASSLKGGLAGVWTQYF. The DNA of the CDR3 is TGTGCCAGCAGCTTAAAGGGTGGGCTAGCGGGGGTGTGGACCCAGTACTTC.